The T cell receptor beta chain under discussion was sequenced for a study of cytomegalovirus exposure and HLA in healthy donors. Study outcomes and limitations: What a later analysis reportedly showed was that an Asian-associated ancestry cluster had fewer N-insertions than the approximately 670-donor mean. In a later analysis, TCR beta V- and J-gene trimming was associated with a missense DCLRE1C variant.

Primers included in the PCR were 60 Vbeta and 13 Jbeta primers. Profiling relied on immunoSEQ multiplex PCR, and the TCRdb table lists in-frame clones only, not all of them. The sample lists about 79,000 clones; 67% were seen once. CDR1 and CDR2 (germline): SGDLS, YYNGEE. The CDR3 has 15 amino acids. Remarks on this clone: The target antigen is unknown. An end of the junction does not agree with germline; a read error may underlie this.

Sequencing was performed on PBMCs. This TCR was recovered from a woman in her forties or fifties in good health and CMV-seropositive. V gene TRBV9 combines with J gene TRBJ2-6; the D gene is possibly TRBD2 (6 bases). CDR3 amino acids: CASSVVATGVNVLTF. Written as DNA, the CDR3 is TGTGCCAGCAGCGTAGTGGCGACGGGGGTCAACGTCCTGACTTTC.